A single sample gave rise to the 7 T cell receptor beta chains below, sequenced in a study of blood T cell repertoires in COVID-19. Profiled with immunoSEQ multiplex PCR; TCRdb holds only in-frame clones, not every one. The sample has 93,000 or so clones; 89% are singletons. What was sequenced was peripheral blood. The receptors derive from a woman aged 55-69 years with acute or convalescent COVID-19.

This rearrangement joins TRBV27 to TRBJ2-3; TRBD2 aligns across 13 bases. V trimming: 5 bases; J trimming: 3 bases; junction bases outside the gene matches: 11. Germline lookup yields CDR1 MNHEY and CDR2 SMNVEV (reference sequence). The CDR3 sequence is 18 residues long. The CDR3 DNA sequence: TGTGCCAGCAGTGGGCGACTAGCGGGAGGTTTTGAGACAGATACGCAGTATTTT. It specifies CASSGRLAGGFETDTQYF.

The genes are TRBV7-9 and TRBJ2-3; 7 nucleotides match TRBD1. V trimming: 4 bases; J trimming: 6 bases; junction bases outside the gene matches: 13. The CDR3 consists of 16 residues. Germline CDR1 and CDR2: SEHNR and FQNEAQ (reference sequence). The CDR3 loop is CASSYDRAFRRDTQYF. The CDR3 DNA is TGTGCCAGCAGCTACGACAGGGCTTTTCGGAGGGATACGCAGTATTTT.

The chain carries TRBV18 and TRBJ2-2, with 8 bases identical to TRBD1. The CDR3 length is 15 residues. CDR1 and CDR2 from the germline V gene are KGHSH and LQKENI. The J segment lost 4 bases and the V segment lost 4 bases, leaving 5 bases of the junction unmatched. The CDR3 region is CASSLPTGVTGELFF. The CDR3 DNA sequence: TGTGCCAGCTCACTCCCGACAGGGGTCACCGGGGAGCTGTTTTTT.

CDR3 in DNA: TGTGCCAGCAGCGCCTGGACTAGCTCTGAGACCCAGTACTTC. It specifies CASSAWTSSETQYF. The V call is TRBV7-9, the J call TRBJ2-5, with TRBD2 identical over 8 bases. Losses at the gene ends were 5 bases for V and 5 bases for J; bases not matched to a gene: 7. The CDR3 has 14 amino acids. Germline V gene lookup returns CDR1 SEHNR and CDR2 FQNEAQ (reference sequence).

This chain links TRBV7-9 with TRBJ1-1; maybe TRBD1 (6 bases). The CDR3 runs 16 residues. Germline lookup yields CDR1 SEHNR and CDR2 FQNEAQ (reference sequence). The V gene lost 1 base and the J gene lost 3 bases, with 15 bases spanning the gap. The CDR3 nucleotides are TGTGCCAGCAGCTTAGATCTCGGGGGGCTGGACACTGAAGCTTTCTTT. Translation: CASSLDLGGLDTEAFF.

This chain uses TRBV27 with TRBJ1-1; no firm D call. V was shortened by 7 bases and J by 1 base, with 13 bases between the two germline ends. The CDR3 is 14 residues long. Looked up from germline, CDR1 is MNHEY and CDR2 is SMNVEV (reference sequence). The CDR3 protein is CASMGRDGNTEAFF. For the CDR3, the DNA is TGTGCCAGCATGGGTCGGGATGGGAACACTGAAGCTTTCTTT.

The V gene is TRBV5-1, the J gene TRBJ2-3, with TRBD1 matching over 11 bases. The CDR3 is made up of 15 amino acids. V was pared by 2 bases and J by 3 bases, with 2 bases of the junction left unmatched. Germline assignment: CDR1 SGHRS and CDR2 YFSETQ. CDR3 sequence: CASSFGTGGTDTQYF. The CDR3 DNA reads TGCGCCAGCAGCTTTGGGACAGGGGGTACAGATACGCAGTATTTT.